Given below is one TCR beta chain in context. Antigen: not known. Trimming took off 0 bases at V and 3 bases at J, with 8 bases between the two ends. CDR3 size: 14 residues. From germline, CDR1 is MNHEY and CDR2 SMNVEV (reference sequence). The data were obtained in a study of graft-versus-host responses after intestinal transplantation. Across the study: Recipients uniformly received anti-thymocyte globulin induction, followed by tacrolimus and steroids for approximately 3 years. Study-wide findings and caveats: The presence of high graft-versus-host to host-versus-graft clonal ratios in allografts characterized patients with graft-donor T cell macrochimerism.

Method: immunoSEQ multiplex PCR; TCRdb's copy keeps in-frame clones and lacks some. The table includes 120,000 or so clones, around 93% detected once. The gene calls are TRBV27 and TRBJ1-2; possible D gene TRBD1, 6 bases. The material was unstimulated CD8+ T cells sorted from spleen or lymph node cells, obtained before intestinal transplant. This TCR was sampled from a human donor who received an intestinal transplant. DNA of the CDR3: TGTGCCAGCAGTTTATCAAGGGGGGACTATGGCTACACCTTC. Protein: CASSLSRGDYGYTF.